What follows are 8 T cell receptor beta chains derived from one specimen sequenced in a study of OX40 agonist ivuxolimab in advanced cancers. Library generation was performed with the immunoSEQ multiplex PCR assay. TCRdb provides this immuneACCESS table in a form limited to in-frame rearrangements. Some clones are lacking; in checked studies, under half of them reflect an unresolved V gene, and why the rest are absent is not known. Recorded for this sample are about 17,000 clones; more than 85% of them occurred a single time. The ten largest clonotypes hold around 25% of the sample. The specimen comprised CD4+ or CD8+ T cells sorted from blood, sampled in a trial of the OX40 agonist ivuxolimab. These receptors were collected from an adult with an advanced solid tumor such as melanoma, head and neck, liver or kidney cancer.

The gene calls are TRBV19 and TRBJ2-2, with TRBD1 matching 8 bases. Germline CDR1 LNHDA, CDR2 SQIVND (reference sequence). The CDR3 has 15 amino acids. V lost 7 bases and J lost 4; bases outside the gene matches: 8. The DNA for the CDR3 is TGTGCCAGTACGTGGGGACAGGAGCTCACCGGGGAGCTGTTTTTT. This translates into CASTWGQELTGELFF.

The CDR3 coding sequence is TGTGCCAGCAGCTGGGACGATCTGAACACTGAAGCTTTCTTT. This gives the protein CASSWDDLNTEAFF. The chain combines TRBV13 with TRBJ1-1; a possible D gene is TRBD1 (5 bases). CDR3 size: 14 residues. The germline gives CDR1 PRHDT, CDR2 FYEKMQ (reference sequence). Trimming shortened V by 4 bases and J by 0 bases, and 9 bases separated the two germline ends.

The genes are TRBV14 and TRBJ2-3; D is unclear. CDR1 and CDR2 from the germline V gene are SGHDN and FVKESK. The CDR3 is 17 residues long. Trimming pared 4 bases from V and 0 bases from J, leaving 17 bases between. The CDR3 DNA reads TGTGCCAGCAGCCCCTCTGTTTGGGTAACGAGCACAGATACGCAGTATTTT. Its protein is CASSPSVWVTSTDTQYF.

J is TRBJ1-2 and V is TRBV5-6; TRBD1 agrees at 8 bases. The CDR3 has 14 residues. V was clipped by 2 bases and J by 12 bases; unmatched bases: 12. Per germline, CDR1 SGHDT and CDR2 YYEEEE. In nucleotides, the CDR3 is TGTGCCAGCAGCTTTGGACAGGGAGGGGTGATTCACACCTTC. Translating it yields CASSFGQGGVIHTF. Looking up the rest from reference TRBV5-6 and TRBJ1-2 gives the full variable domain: DAGVTQSPTHLIKTRGQQVTLRCSPKSGHDTVSWYQQALGQGPQFIFQYYEEEERQRGNFPDRFSGHQFPNYSSELNVNALLLGDSALYLCASSFGQGGVIHTFGSGTRLTVV.

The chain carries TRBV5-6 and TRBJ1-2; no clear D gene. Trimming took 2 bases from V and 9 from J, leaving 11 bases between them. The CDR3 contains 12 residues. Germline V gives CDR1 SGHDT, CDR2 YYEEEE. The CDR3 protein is CASSFAPGRYTF. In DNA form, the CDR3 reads TGTGCCAGCAGCTTTGCTCCTGGCCGCTACACCTTC.

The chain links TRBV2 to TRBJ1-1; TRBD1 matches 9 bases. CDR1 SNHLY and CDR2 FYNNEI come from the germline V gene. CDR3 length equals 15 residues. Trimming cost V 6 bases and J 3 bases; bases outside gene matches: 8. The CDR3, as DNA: TGTGCCAGCAGGGACCCCCGACAGGGGGACACTGAAGCTTTCTTT. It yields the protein CASRDPRQGDTEAFF.

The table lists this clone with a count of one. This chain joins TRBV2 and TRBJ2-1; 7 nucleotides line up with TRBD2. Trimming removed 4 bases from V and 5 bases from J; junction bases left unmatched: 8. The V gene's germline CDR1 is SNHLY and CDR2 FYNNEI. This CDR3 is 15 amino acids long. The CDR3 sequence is CASSVGAGVDNEQFF. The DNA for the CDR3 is TGTGCCAGCAGTGTTGGTGCGGGGGTTGACAATGAGCAGTTCTTC.

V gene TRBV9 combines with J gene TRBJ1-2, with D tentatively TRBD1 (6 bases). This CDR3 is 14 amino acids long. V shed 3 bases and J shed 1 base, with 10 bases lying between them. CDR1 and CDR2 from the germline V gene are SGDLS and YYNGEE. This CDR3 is CASSAGTLNYGYTF. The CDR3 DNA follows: TGTGCCAGCAGCGCTGGGACACTTAACTATGGCTACACCTTC.